This T cell receptor (beta chain) was profiled in a study of OX40 agonist ivuxolimab in advanced cancers. Background for the entire study: The costimulatory receptor OX40 (CD134) was targeted by ivuxolimab, a fully human IgG2 agonistic monoclonal antibody. Intravenous ivuxolimab was administered to patients every 2 weeks at six dose levels: 0.01, 0.1, 0.3, 1.5, 3 and 10 mg/kg. Of the roughly 51 dose-escalation patients, hepatocellular carcinoma was present in around 19, melanoma in around 15, renal cell carcinoma in 9 and head and neck cancer in 9. The dose-escalation cohort was 82.7% male with a mean age of approximately 60 years, ranging from roughly 23 to 90. Prior anti-PD-1, anti-PD-L1 or anti-CTLA-4 therapy was permitted, and roughly two fifths of dose-escalation patients had received checkpoint inhibitors. Partial responses occurred in three dose-escalation patients, of whom one had hepatocellular carcinoma and two had cutaneous melanoma. The point of sequencing TCRbeta in the periphery was to test whether ivuxolimab changed TCR sequence diversity and drove clonal T-cell expansion. The paper reports the monotherapy dose-escalation portion (N = 52 patients) of the phase I ivuxolimab trial.

V is pared back by 5 bases and J by 6 bases, with 8 bases lying between the germline termini. The CDR3 starts with the cysteine, ends with the phenylalanine, and has 13 residues. Just the 39-base CDR3 DNA is kept, in frame starting at base 1. Reading the germline V gene gives CDR1 MNHEY and CDR2 SVGAGI. Genomic DNA was isolated from the sorted cells so that the TCRbeta CDR3 region could be sequenced. TCRbeta CDR3 regions were sequenced using the immunoSEQ Assay. In its TCRdb copy, this immuneACCESS table keeps in-frame sequences only and misses some clones. Where compared with another copy, unresolved V genes explain less than half of these, and the others have no known cause. The sample contains about 84,000 clones, approximately 80% of them found a single time. 2.5% to 3% of the sample goes to the ten largest clones. Study-wide conclusions, independent of this receptor: Which antigens the clonally expanded peripheral T cells were specific for was not determined. At doses from 0.1 to 3.0 mg/kg, clonal expansion was seen in both CD4+ and CD8+ blood T cells between baseline and week 6. After ivuxolimab, CD8+ T cells had more expanded clones than CD4+ T cells on average. In partial responders in the 0.1-3.0 mg/kg groups, normalized peripheral clonal expansion was found to be among the lowest, especially among CD8+ T cells. Low levels of normalized T-cell clonal expansion were also seen in some patients who did not respond.

Patients with autoimmune disease history or receiving systemic immunosuppression were excluded from the trial. In every dose cohort, peripheral blood was drawn for TCR sequencing at baseline, cycle 4 day 1, and cycle 7 day 1. The samples were drawn from a first-in-human, open-label, multicenter phase I dose-escalation trial of ivuxolimab. Adults with locally advanced or metastatic melanoma, renal cell carcinoma, hepatocellular carcinoma or head and neck squamous cell carcinoma were enrolled in the trial. Before TCR sequencing, CD4+ T cells and CD8+ T cells from peripheral blood were sorted into separate populations. This clone has a handful of counts. Its recognized antigen is unknown. No qualities accompany the bases; no much larger clone lies one base away.

The TCR comes from an adult with an advanced solid tumor such as melanoma, head and neck, liver or kidney cancer. Here the chain combines TRBV6-5 and TRBJ1-6; a weak D assignment points to TRBD1 (5 bases agree). The sequencing here drew on CD4+ or CD8+ T cells sorted from blood, taken in a trial of the OX40 agonist ivuxolimab. Read as DNA, the sequence is TGTGCCAGCAGTCGGGACCCTAATTCACCCCTCCACTTT. Its protein is CASSRDPNSPLHF.